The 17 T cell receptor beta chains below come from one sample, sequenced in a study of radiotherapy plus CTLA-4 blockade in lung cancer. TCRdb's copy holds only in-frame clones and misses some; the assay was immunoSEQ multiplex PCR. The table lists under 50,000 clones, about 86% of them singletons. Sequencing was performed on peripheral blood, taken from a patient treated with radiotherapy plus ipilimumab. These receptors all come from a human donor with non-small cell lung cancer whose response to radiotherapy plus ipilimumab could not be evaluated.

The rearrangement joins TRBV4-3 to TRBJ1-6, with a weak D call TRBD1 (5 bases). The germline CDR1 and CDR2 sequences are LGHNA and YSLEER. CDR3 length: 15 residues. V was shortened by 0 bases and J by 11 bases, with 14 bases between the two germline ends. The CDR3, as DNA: TGCGCCAGCAGCCAAGATTACAGGTTAAATCCACCCCTCCACTTT. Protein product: CASSQDYRLNPPLHF.

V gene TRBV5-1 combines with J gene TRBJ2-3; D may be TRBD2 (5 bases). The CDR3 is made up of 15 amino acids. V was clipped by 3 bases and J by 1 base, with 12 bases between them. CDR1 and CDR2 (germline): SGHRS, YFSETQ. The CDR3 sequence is CASSSGLRGTDTQYF. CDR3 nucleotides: TGCGCCAGCAGCTCGGGTTTGCGGGGCACAGATACGCAGTATTTT.

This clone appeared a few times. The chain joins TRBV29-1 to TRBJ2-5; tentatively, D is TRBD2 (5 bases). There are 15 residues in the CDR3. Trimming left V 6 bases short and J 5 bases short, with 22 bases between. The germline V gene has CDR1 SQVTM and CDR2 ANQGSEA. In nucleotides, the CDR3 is TGCAGCGTCCGGGAAGGCCGGCGGCAAGGGGAGACCCAGTACTTC. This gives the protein CSVREGRRQGETQYF.

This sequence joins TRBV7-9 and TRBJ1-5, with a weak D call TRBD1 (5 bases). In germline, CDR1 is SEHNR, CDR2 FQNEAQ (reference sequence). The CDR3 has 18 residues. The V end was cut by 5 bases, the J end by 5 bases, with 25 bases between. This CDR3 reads CASSPQGAVQAGDQPQHF. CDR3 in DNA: TGTGCCAGCAGCCCCCAAGGCGCAGTACAGGCCGGCGATCAGCCCCAGCATTTT. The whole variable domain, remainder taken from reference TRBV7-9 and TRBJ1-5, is DTGVSQNPRHKITKRGQNVTFRCDPISEHNRLYWYRQTLGQGPEFLTYFQNEAQLEKSRLLSDRFSAERPKGSFSTLEIQRTEQGDSAMYLCASSPQGAVQAGDQPQHFGDGTRLSIL.

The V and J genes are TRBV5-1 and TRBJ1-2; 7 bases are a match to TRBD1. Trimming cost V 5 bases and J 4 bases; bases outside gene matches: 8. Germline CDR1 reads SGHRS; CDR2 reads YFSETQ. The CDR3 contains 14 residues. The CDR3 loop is CASSTETGTYGYTF. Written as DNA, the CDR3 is TGCGCCAGCAGTACCGAGACAGGGACCTATGGCTACACCTTC.

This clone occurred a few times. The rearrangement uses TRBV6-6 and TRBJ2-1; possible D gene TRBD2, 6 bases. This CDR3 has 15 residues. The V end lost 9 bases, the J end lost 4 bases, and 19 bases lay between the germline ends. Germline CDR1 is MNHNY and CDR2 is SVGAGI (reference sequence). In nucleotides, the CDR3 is TGTGCCAGTCATGGGGACTCGGGGATATACAATGAGCAGTTCTTC. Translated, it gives CASHGDSGIYNEQFF.

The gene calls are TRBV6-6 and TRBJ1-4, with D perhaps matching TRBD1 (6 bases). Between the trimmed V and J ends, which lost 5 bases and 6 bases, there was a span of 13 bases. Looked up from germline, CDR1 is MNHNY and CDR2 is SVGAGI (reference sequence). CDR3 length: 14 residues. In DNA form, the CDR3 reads TGTGCCAGCAGTACACAGGGTGGTTATGAAAAACTGTTTTTT. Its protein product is CASSTQGGYEKLFF.

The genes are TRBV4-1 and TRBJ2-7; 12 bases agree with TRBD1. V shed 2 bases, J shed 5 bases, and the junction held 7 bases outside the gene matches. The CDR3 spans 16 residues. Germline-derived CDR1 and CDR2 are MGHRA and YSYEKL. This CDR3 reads CASSQPVGTGGNEQYF. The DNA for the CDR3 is TGCGCCAGCAGCCAACCGGTCGGGACAGGGGGCAACGAGCAGTACTTC.

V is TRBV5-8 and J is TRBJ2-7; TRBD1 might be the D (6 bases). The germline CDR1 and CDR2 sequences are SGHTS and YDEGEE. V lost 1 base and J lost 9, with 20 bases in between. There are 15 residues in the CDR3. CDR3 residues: CASSLLPPTGRGQYF. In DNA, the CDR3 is TGTGCCAGCAGCTTGCTCCCGCCGACAGGCCGGGGGCAGTACTTC.

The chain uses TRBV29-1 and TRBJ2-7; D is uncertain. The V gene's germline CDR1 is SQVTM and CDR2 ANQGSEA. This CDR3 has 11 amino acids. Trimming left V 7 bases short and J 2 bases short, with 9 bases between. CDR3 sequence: CSGRLAYEQYF. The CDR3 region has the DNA TGCAGCGGCCGGCTAGCCTACGAGCAGTACTTC.

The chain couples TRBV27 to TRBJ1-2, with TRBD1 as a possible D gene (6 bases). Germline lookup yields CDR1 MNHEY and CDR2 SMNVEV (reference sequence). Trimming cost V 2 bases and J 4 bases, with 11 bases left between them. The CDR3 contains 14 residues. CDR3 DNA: TGTGCCAGCAGTTTACGAGGACAGACCTATGGCTACACCTTC. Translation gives CASSLRGQTYGYTF.

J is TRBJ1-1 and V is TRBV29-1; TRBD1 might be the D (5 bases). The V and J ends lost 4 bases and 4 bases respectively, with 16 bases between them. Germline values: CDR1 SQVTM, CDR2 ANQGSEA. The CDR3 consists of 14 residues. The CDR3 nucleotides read TGCAGCGTTGTGGAGGGGCGGGGTATCACTGAAGCTTTCTTT. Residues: CSVVEGRGITEAFF.

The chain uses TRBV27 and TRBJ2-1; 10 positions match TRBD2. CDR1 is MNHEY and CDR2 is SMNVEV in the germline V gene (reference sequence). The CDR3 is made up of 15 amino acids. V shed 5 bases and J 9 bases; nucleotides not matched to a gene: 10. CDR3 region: CASSPWNSGGFEQFF. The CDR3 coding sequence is TGTGCCAGCAGTCCCTGGAATAGCGGGGGGTTTGAGCAGTTCTTC.

CDR3 in amino acids: CASSLKGGTSGGRGDTQYF. The DNA of the CDR3 is TGCGCCAGCAGCCTAAAGGGGGGTACCAGCGGGGGGCGGGGAGATACGCAGTATTTT. This chain connects TRBV4-1 to TRBJ2-3, with 9 positions matching TRBD2. Per germline, CDR1 MGHRA and CDR2 YSYEKL. Trimming at V came to 4 bases and at J to 5 bases, leaving 19 bases not matched to a gene. This CDR3 has 19 amino acids.

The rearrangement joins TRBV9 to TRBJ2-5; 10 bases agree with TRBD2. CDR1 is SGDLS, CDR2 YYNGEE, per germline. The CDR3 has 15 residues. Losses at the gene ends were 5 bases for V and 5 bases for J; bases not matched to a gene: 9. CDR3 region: CASSANVAGGETQYF. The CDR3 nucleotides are TGTGCCAGCAGTGCCAATGTAGCGGGAGGTGAGACCCAGTACTTC.

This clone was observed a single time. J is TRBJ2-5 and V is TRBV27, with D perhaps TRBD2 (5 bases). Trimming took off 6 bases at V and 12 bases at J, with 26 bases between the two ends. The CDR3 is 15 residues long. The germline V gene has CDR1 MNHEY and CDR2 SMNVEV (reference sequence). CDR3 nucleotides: TGTGCCAGCAGCTTAAGGCCTGAAATGGTATCGGAGGAGTACTTC. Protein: CASSLRPEMVSEEYF.

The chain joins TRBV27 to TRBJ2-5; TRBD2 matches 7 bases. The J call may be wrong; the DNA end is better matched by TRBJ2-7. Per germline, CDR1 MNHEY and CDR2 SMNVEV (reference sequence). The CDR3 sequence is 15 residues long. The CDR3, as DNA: TGTGCCAGCAGTTTAGTGGGAGGGCTAACCTACGAGCAGTACTTC. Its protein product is CASSLVGGLTYEQYF.